These 4 T cell receptor beta chains share one sample of origin, sequenced in a study of cytomegalovirus exposure and HLA in healthy donors. Profiled with immunoSEQ multiplex PCR; TCRdb holds only in-frame clones, not every one. The table shows approximately 120,000 clones, with almost 90% occurring only once. Sequenced input: PBMCs. Receptor source: a woman aged 18-35 years in good health and CMV-seronegative.

The genes are TRBV7-2 and TRBJ2-7; 13 bases agree with TRBD2. The germline V gene encodes CDR1 SGHTA and CDR2 FQGNSA. This CDR3 has 16 amino acids. V dropped 2 bases and J dropped 7; count of bases not matched to a gene: 8. CDR3 sequence reads: CASSLSRLAGGWEQYF. The DNA of the CDR3 is TGTGCCAGCAGCTTATCCAGACTAGCGGGAGGCTGGGAGCAGTACTTC.

CDR3 in DNA: TGTGCCAGCAGCCCCACTAGCGGGAGGCCCTACGAGCAGTACTTC. This translates into CASSPTSGRPYEQYF. The rearrangement links TRBV7-8 to TRBJ2-7, with 12 bases lining up with TRBD2. J lost 2 bases, V lost 5 bases, and 4 bases had no gene match. The CDR3 totals 15 residues. Looked up from germline, CDR1 is SGHVS and CDR2 is FQNEAQ.

The rearrangement links TRBV27 to TRBJ2-7, with 11 nucleotides matching TRBD1. The CDR3 spans 15 residues. Germline V gives CDR1 MNHEY, CDR2 SMNVEV (reference sequence). Trimming cost V 6 bases and J 4 bases; bases outside gene matches: 8. CDR3 amino acids: CASSLTGTGGYEQYF. CDR3 sequence (DNA): TGTGCCAGCAGCTTAACCGGGACAGGGGGGTACGAGCAGTACTTC.

V is TRBV19 and J is TRBJ2-7; perhaps TRBD2 as D (5 bases). Trimming left V 4 bases short and J 5 bases short, with 15 bases between. The germline CDR1 and CDR2 sequences are LNHDA and SQIVND (reference sequence). This CDR3 region has 14 residues. The CDR3 loop is CASSNGLPPHEQYF. In DNA form, the CDR3 reads TGTGCCAGTAGTAACGGACTCCCTCCGCACGAGCAGTACTTC.